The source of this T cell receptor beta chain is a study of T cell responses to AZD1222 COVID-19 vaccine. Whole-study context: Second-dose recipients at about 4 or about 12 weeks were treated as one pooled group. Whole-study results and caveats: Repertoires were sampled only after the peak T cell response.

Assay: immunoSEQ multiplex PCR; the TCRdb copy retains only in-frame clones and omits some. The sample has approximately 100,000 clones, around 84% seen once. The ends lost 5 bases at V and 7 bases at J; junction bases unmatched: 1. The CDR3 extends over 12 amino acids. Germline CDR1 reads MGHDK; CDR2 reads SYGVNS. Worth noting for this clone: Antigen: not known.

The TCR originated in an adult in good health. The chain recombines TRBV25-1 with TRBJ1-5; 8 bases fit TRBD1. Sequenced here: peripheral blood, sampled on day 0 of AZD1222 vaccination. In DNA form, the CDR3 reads TGTGCCAGCAGTCAGGGGGCCCAGCCCCAGCATTTT. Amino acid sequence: CASSQGAQPQHF.